These 14 T cell receptor beta chains originate from one sample sequenced in a study of technical replicates of blood from a few donors. TCRdb's table, derived via immunoSEQ multiplex PCR, lists solely in-frame clones and lacks some. The table has around 68,000 clones, about 97% seen once. The sample consisted of T cells isolated from PBMCs. Receptor source: a human donor in good health.

The chain links TRBV7-9 to TRBJ1-1; D remains unclear. Germline V gives CDR1 SEHNR, CDR2 FQNEAQ (reference sequence). V gave up 4 bases and J gave up 7 bases, with 13 bases separating them. This CDR3 spans 13 amino acids. DNA of the CDR3: TGTGCCAGCAGCTCCGGCGTGGGCAGTGAAGCTTTCTTT. Its protein product is CASSSGVGSEAFF.

The chain links TRBV27 to TRBJ2-5; TRBD1 is a possible D gene (6 bases). Germline V gene sequence: CDR1 MNHEY, CDR2 SMNVEV (reference sequence). Trimming left V 6 bases short and J 5 bases short, with 19 bases between. The CDR3 consists of 15 residues. The CDR3 nucleotides read TGTGCCAGCAGCCAAATTACTGCAGGGGCTGAGACCCAGTACTTC. Encoded protein: CASSQITAGAETQYF.

This chain joins TRBV19 and TRBJ1-1; no clear D. CDR3 length: 16 residues. The V gene's germline CDR1 is LNHDA and CDR2 SQIVND (reference sequence). Trimming pared 7 bases from V and 6 bases from J, leaving 24 bases between. CDR3 protein: CASTFLSRWLEAEAFF. In nucleotides, the CDR3 is TGTGCCAGTACCTTCCTCAGCCGGTGGCTCGAGGCTGAAGCTTTCTTT.

This chain links TRBV21-1 with TRBJ2-7; the table's TRBD2 call for D was not verified on the DNA. TRBV21-1 is designated a pseudogene. The CDR3 consists of 15 residues. The CDR3 spells CASSTRTSGSYEQYF. The DNA for the CDR3 is TGTGCCAGCAGCACAAGGACTAGCGGCAGCTACGAGCAGTACTTC.

The rearrangement links TRBV11-2 to TRBJ2-7; the D gene is possibly TRBD2 (5 bases). The germline CDR1 and CDR2 sequences are SGHAT and FQNNGV. The ends were cut back, 5 bases at V and 5 bases at J, with 16 bases in the middle. CDR3 length equals 14 residues. CDR3 DNA: TGTGCCAGCAGCCAACCTATAGGACTCCACGAGCAGTACTTC. This gives the protein CASSQPIGLHEQYF.

The sample holds one count of this clone. This sequence joins TRBV10-3 and TRBJ2-7; D is possibly TRBD1 (6 bases). CDR1 and CDR2 (germline): ENHRY, SYGVKD. The CDR3 is 13 residues long. V was shortened by 5 bases and J by 7 bases, with 15 bases between the two germline ends. DNA for the CDR3: TGTGCCATCAGTCGGACAGACGGTAAGGAGCAGTACTTC. Translating it yields CAISRTDGKEQYF.

The CDR3 DNA reads TGTGCCAGCAGCCGGGACAGTAGGCCCTACGAGCAGTACTTC. Residues: CASSRDSRPYEQYF. J is TRBJ2-7 and V is TRBV5-4; 7 positions match TRBD1. From germline, CDR1 is SGHNT and CDR2 YYREEE (reference sequence). CDR3 length: 14 amino acids. The V gene end was trimmed by 4 bases and the J gene end by 2 bases; junction bases not matched to a gene: 6.

A word on this clone: The DNA is omitted, as the CDR3 cannot be located on it reliably, and the CDR3 follows TCRdb's listing. The rearrangement joins TRBV28 to TRBJ2-1; the DNA was not compared with TRBD1, the D call given in the table. The CDR3 totals 15 residues, both ends included. Germline-derived CDR1 and CDR2 are MDHEN and SYDVKM. The CDR3 region is CASILDRDSYNEQFF.

The V call is TRBV9, the J call TRBJ2-7, with 8 bases identical to TRBD2. CDR3 length: 15 amino acids. V shed 0 bases, J shed 1 base, and the junction held 3 bases outside the gene matches. Germline values: CDR1 SGDLS, CDR2 YYNGEE. The CDR3 sequence is CASSVGSGSSYEQYF. CDR3 bases: TGTGCCAGCAGCGTAGGGAGCGGGAGTTCCTACGAGCAGTACTTC.

The chain uses TRBV5-4 and TRBJ1-4; 9 nucleotides align to TRBD1. The V and J ends lost 10 bases and 8 bases, in that order; junction bases with no gene match: 9. CDR1 and CDR2 (germline): SGHNT, YYREEE (reference sequence). The CDR3 totals 13 residues. Here the CDR3 reads CAGGGTGTEKLFF. CDR3 DNA sequence: TGTGCCGGCGGCGGGACAGGGACCGAAAAACTGTTTTTT.

The chain couples TRBV11-3 to TRBJ2-7, with D maybe TRBD2 (6 bases). This CDR3 contains 16 residues. Looked up from germline, CDR1 is SGHNT and CDR2 is YENEEA. V lost 2 bases and J 0 bases, leaving 14 bases between the germline ends. The CDR3 DNA follows: TGTGCCAGCAGCTTACCTGAGGGACTCATCTCCTACGAGCAGTACTTC. Translation: CASSLPEGLISYEQYF.

The chain carries TRBV7-2 and TRBJ2-7; 9 nucleotides line up with TRBD2. The V and J ends lost 5 bases and 2 bases, in that order; junction bases with no gene match: 13. This CDR3 is built from 17 residues. The germline gives CDR1 SGHTA, CDR2 FQGNSA. In nucleotides, the CDR3 is TGTGCCAGCAGCCTAACCACAGAGCGGGAGGAACCCTACGAGCAGTACTTC. It is translated as CASSLTTEREEPYEQYF.

The genes are TRBV6-5 and TRBJ1-1; possible D gene TRBD1, 6 bases. The CDR3 is made up of 13 amino acids. V was pared by 0 bases and J by 7 bases, with 9 bases between. From germline, CDR1 is MNHEY and CDR2 SVGAGI. The CDR3 here is CASSYSKQGEAFF. In DNA, the CDR3 is TGTGCCAGCAGTTACTCGAAACAGGGTGAAGCTTTCTTT.

This chain uses TRBV6-6 with TRBJ1-2; D not certain. The CDR3 has 13 amino acids. Deletions cut 7 bases from V and 5 bases from J, with 14 bases between. The germline CDR1 and CDR2 sequences are MNHNY and SVGAGI (reference sequence). The CDR3 spells CASMRAEGYGYTF. In nucleotides, the CDR3 is TGTGCCAGCATGAGGGCAGAAGGGTATGGCTACACCTTC.